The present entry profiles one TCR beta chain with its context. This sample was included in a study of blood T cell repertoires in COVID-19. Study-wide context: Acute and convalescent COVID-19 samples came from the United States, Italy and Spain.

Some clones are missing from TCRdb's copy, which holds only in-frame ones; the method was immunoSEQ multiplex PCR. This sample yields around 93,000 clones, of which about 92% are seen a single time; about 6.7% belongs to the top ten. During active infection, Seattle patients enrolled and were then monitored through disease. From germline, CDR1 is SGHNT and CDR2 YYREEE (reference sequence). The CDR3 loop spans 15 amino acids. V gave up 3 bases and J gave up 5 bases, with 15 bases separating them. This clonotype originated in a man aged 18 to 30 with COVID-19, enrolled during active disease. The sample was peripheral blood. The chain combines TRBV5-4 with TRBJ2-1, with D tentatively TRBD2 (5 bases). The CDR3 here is CASSSGLMRNNEQFF. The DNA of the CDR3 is TGTGCCAGCAGCTCCGGACTCATGAGAAACAATGAGCAGTTCTTC.